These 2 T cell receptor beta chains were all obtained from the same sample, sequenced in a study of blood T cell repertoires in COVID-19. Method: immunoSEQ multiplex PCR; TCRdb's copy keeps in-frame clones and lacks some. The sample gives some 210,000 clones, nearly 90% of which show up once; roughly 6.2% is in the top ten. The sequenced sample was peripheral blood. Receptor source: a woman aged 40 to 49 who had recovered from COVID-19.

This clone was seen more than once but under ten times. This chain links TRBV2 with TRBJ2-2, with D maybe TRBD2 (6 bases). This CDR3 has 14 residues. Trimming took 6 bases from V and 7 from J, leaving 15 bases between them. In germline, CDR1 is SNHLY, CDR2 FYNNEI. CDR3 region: CASRITGGFGELFF. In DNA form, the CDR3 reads TGTGCCAGCAGAATCACCGGGGGATTCGGGGAGCTGTTTTTT.

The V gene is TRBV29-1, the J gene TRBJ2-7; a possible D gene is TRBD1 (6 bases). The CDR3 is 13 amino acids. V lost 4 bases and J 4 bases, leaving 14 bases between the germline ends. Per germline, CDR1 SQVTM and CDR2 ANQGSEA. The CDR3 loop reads CSVVFGGVYEQYF. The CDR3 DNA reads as TGCAGCGTTGTGTTTGGGGGCGTGTACGAGCAGTACTTC.